Each of the 32 T cell receptor beta chains below was sequenced from the same sample in a study of beta chain features in type 1 diabetes. Study-level results: In every one of the four CD4+ subsets, TCRB CDR3s were moderately but significantly shorter in Type 1 diabetes patients.

Reverse transcribing all isolated RNA meant expressed TCRB transcripts were sequenced. Libraries were prepared by immunoSEQ multiplex PCR; TCRdb keeps only in-frame clonotypes and omits some of them. The sample consists of about 340,000 clones, approximately 15% of them appearing once. Their antigens are not known. The source material was naive CD4+ T cells from blood. Receptors were obtained from a woman between 18 and 30 years old with type 1 diabetes.

This clone has a handful of counts. The chain joins TRBV4-3 to TRBJ2-5, with D tentatively TRBD2 (6 bases). The CDR3 runs to 15 residues. Germline CDR1 and CDR2: LGHNA and YSLEER. V was cut by 1 base and J by 5 bases, with 14 bases left in between. The CDR3 DNA follows: TGCGCCAGCAGCCAAGGGGTTAGTCGGGGGGAGACCCAGTACTTC. Its translation is CASSQGVSRGETQYF.

The gene calls are TRBV30 and TRBJ2-5; D unresolved. Germline values: CDR1 GTSNPN, CDR2 SVGIG (reference sequence). The CDR3 runs 10 residues. Trimming took off 5 bases at V and 7 bases at J, with 8 bases between the two ends. The CDR3 DNA is TGTGCCTGGGGCGGTTGGACCCAGTACTTC. Its translation: CAWGGWTQYF.

The rearrangement joins TRBV27 to TRBJ2-1; maybe TRBD2 (6 bases). CDR3 length: 13 residues. The germline gives CDR1 MNHEY, CDR2 SMNVEV (reference sequence). V lost 6 bases and J 2 bases, leaving 8 bases between the germline ends. This chain's CDR3 is CASSRETYNEQFF. The CDR3 DNA is TGTGCCAGCAGCCGGGAGACCTACAATGAGCAGTTCTTC.

J is TRBJ2-5 and V is TRBV25-1; no clear D. Looked up from germline, CDR1 is MGHDK and CDR2 is SYGVNS. The CDR3 length is 12 residues. Trimming pared 5 bases from V and 1 base from J, leaving 5 bases between. The CDR3 coding sequence is TGTGCCAGCAGTCGGTCCCAAGAGACCCAGTACTTC. This codes for CASSRSQETQYF.

The chain is built from TRBV30 and TRBJ2-2; tentative D call: TRBD2 (7 bases). The CDR3 totals 14 residues. V was clipped by 3 bases and J by 4 bases, with 12 bases between them. Germline V gene lookup returns CDR1 GTSNPN and CDR2 SVGIG (reference sequence). CDR3 sequence: CAWSHRGGTGELFF. CDR3 DNA: TGTGCCTGGAGCCATAGGGGGGGCACCGGGGAGCTGTTTTTT.

This clone was recorded a few times. The V call is TRBV14, the J call TRBJ2-1, with D possibly TRBD2 on 6 matching bases. Trimming pared 3 bases from V and 3 bases from J, leaving 18 bases between. Germline CDR1 is SGHDN and CDR2 is FVKESK. The CDR3 loop spans 17 amino acids. CDR3 DNA sequence: TGTGCCAGCAGCCAGGGTCGGGGCCTAGCGTTCTACAATGAGCAGTTCTTC. Protein product: CASSQGRGLAFYNEQFF. Looking up the rest from reference TRBV14 and TRBJ2-1 gives the full variable domain: EAGVTQFPSHSVIEKGQTVTLRCDPISGHDNLYWYRRVMGKEIKFLLHFVKESKQDESGMPNNRFLAERTGGTYSTLKVQPAELEDSGVYFCASSQGRGLAFYNEQFFGPGTRLTVL.

In this sample, this clone turned up a few times. The CDR3 bases are TGTGCCTGGACCGCAGGGGGCTCCTACGAGCAGTACTTC. It is translated as CAWTAGGSYEQYF. The chain uses TRBV30 and TRBJ2-7; 7 bases match TRBD1. The CDR3 length is 13 residues. The germline gives CDR1 GTSNPN, CDR2 SVGIG (reference sequence). Losses at the gene ends were 4 bases for V and 0 bases for J; bases not matched to a gene: 3. The complete variable domain, with remaining parts taken from reference TRBV30 and TRBJ2-7, reads SQTIHQWPATLVQPVGSPLSLECTVEGTSNPNLYWYRQAAGRGLQLLFYSVGIGQISSEVPQNLSASRPQDRQFILSSKKLLLSDSGFYLCAWTAGGSYEQYFGPGTRLTVT.

This clone was counted between two and nine times. The rearrangement joins TRBV6-5 to TRBJ2-1, with D possibly TRBD2 on 5 matching bases. Trimming cost V 6 bases and J 10 bases, with 16 bases left between them. CDR1 MNHEY and CDR2 SVGAGI come from the germline V gene. CDR3 length: 13 amino acids. CDR3 region: CASSQREAGEQFF. In DNA form, the CDR3 reads TGTGCCAGCAGCCAACGGGAAGCCGGGGAGCAGTTCTTC.

This clone came up a few times. The chain carries TRBV5-1 and TRBJ2-5, with TRBD2 as a possible D gene (6 bases). V was trimmed by 0 bases and J by 5 bases, leaving 11 bases between them. This CDR3 has 14 amino acids. Germline V lookup: CDR1 SGHRS, CDR2 YFSETQ. In DNA, the CDR3 is TGCGCCAGCAGCTTGGAGGCGGGGCGGGAGACCCAGTACTTC. Protein product: CASSLEAGRETQYF.

This rearrangement joins TRBV27 to TRBJ2-5, with 9 positions matching TRBD1. Germline loops: CDR1 MNHEY, CDR2 SMNVEV (reference sequence). The CDR3 consists of 15 residues. After removal of 5 bases from V and 5 bases from J, the junction contained 9 bases not matched to a gene. The CDR3 reads CASSKDRGSWETQYF. DNA for the CDR3: TGTGCCAGCAGTAAGGACAGGGGATCATGGGAGACCCAGTACTTC.

V gene TRBV5-1 combines with J gene TRBJ1-2; D uncertain. Trimming took 0 bases from V and 2 from J, leaving 5 bases between them. The CDR3 runs 13 residues. Germline assignment: CDR1 SGHRS and CDR2 YFSETQ. CDR3 DNA sequence: TGCGCCAGCAGCTTGGAACAGAACTATGGCTACACCTTC. Its protein product is CASSLEQNYGYTF.

V is TRBV28 and J is TRBJ2-3, with D possibly being TRBD2 (5 bases). The CDR3 is made up of 16 amino acids. Germline CDR1 MDHEN, CDR2 SYDVKM. The ends were cut back, 6 bases at V and 6 bases at J, with 22 bases in the middle. The CDR3 DNA follows: TGTGCCAGCAGGAGGAAGAGGGCCCTTCCTGGGGATACGCAGTATTTT. It yields the protein CASRRKRALPGDTQYF. The full variable domain, rest sourced from reference TRBV28 and TRBJ2-3, is DVKVTQSSRYLVKRTGEKVFLECVQDMDHENMFWYRQDPGLGLRLIYFSYDVKMKEKGDIPEGYSVSREKKERFSLILESASTNQTSMYLCASRRKRALPGDTQYFGPGTRLTVL.

V gene TRBV2 combines with J gene TRBJ2-1; the D gene is possibly TRBD1 (6 bases). The V end was cut by 7 bases, the J end by 0 bases, with 13 bases between. CDR1 is SNHLY and CDR2 is FYNNEI in the germline V gene. The CDR3 length is 15 residues. DNA for the CDR3: TGTGCCAGCACCACAGGGTATCGCTCCTACAATGAGCAGTTCTTC. This encodes CASTTGYRSYNEQFF.

CDR3: CASSPSSLFTDTQYF. The CDR3 coding sequence is TGTGCCAGCAGTCCCAGTTCGCTTTTCACAGATACGCAGTATTTT. The chain recombines TRBV28 with TRBJ2-3; D uncertain. CDR3 length: 15 amino acids. The germline V gene encodes CDR1 MDHEN and CDR2 SYDVKM. V gave up 5 bases and J gave up 2 bases, with 14 bases separating them.

The rearrangement links TRBV14 to TRBJ2-1, with 8 bases fitting TRBD2. Germline CDR1 is SGHDN and CDR2 is FVKESK. V was pared by 0 bases and J by 5 bases, with 12 bases of the junction left unmatched. The length of the CDR3 is 18 residues. The CDR3 sequence: CASSQDGKVSGGHNEQFF. The CDR3 nucleotides read TGTGCCAGCAGCCAAGATGGGAAAGTGAGCGGGGGTCACAATGAGCAGTTCTTC.

This clone has more than one count but fewer than ten. The V gene is TRBV18, the J gene TRBJ2-5; D gene uncertain. With 0 bases removed from V and 0 bases from J, the gap between germline ends came to 5 bases. This CDR3 spans 14 amino acids. CDR1 is KGHSH, CDR2 LQKENI, per germline. DNA of the CDR3: TGTGCCAGCTCACCACCCGAGTACCAAGAGACCCAGTACTTC. Its translation is CASSPPEYQETQYF.

This sequence joins TRBV7-9 and TRBJ2-5; 14 nucleotides agree with TRBD2. V was pared by 5 bases and J by 2 bases, with 4 bases of the junction left unmatched. From germline, CDR1 is SEHNR and CDR2 FQNEAQ (reference sequence). CDR3 size: 16 residues. The CDR3 loop is CASSPGLAGAQETQYF. Here the CDR3 DNA reads TGTGCCAGCAGCCCGGGACTAGCGGGAGCTCAAGAGACCCAGTACTTC.

In its sample, this clone was seen a few times. The V gene is TRBV7-8, the J gene TRBJ2-1; no firm D call. The CDR3 loop spans 12 amino acids. Between the trimmed V and J ends, which lost 2 bases and 16 bases, there was a span of 15 bases. Germline loops: CDR1 SGHVS, CDR2 FQNEAQ. CDR3 bases: TGTGCCAGCAGCTTAATGGAGCACTGCTGCTTCTTC. As protein: CASSLMEHCCFF. The variable domain in full, with the rest retrieved from reference TRBV7-8 and TRBJ2-1, is GAGVSQSPRYKVAKRGQDVALRCDPISGHVSLFWYQQALGQGPEFLTYFQNEAQLDKSGLPSDRFFAERPEGSVSTLKIQRTQQEDSAVYLCASSLMEHCCFFGPGTRLTVL.

This clone was recorded a few times. Distinct nucleotide sequences in the sample also encode this CDR3. V usage is TRBV18 and J usage is TRBJ1-2, with D unclear. Trimming pared 1 base from V and 6 bases from J, leaving 9 bases between. The CDR3 runs 13 residues. In germline, CDR1 is KGHSH, CDR2 LQKENI. Here the CDR3 reads CASSPRGADGYTF. CDR3 coding DNA: TGTGCCAGCTCACCACGTGGAGCTGATGGCTACACCTTC.

There are a few counts of this clone. The chain joins TRBV19 to TRBJ2-3; 9 nucleotides match TRBD2. With V trimmed by 4 bases and J by 2 bases, 4 bases remained unmatched. CDR1 is LNHDA and CDR2 is SQIVND in the germline V gene (reference sequence). The CDR3 covers 15 residues. As DNA, the CDR3 is TGTGCCAGTAGTACTAGCGGGAAGTTCACAGATACGCAGTATTTT. This encodes CASSTSGKFTDTQYF.

As for this clone: Additional DNA sequences in this sample encode the identical CDR3. V is TRBV18 and J is TRBJ1-1, with TRBD1 identical over 9 bases. Trimming took 4 bases from V and 1 from J; bases not matched to a gene: 1. From germline, CDR1 is KGHSH and CDR2 LQKENI. This CDR3 contains 14 residues. The CDR3 sequence: CASSQGQGNTEAFF. CDR3 nucleotide sequence: TGTGCCAGCTCACAGGGACAGGGGAACACTGAAGCTTTCTTT.

The rearrangement links TRBV7-2 to TRBJ1-5; 8 bases fit TRBD1. CDR3 length: 15 amino acids. Germline CDR1 is SGHTA and CDR2 is FQGNSA. V was clipped by 5 bases and J by 4 bases; unmatched bases: 7. The DNA of the CDR3 is TGTGCCAGCAGCGCCCGGACAGGGAGAAATCAGCCCCAGCATTTT. Amino acids: CASSARTGRNQPQHF.

This clone was seen only a few times. This chain links TRBV6-6 with TRBJ1-1; D ambiguous. With 4 bases removed from V and 1 base from J, the gap between germline ends came to 10 bases. This CDR3 contains 14 residues. Germline-derived CDR1 and CDR2 are MNHNY and SVGAGI (reference sequence). The CDR3 DNA reads TGTGCCAGCAGTTTTCCCACGGGGAACACTGAAGCTTTCTTT. Amino acids: CASSFPTGNTEAFF.

This clone was counted a few times. The V and J genes are TRBV25-1 and TRBJ2-2; 12 nucleotides align to TRBD2. V shed 4 bases and J 8 bases; nucleotides not matched to a gene: 11. The CDR3 length is 17 residues. CDR1 is MGHDK, CDR2 SYGVNS, per germline. This chain's CDR3 is CASSAQTSGRGVGELFF. CDR3 nucleotide sequence: TGTGCCAGCAGTGCGCAGACTAGCGGGAGAGGGGTTGGGGAGCTGTTTTTT.

The J gene is TRBJ2-2, the V gene TRBV15; possibly TRBD2 for D (5 bases). This CDR3 has 16 amino acids. The germline CDR1 and CDR2 sequences are LNHNV and YYDKDF (reference sequence). The V gene lost 5 bases and the J gene lost 4 bases, with 17 bases spanning the gap. CDR3 protein: CATSVNPPGTTGELFF. CDR3 nucleotides: TGTGCCACCAGCGTGAACCCACCGGGAACCACCGGGGAGCTGTTTTTT.

This clone was recorded a few times. The genes are TRBV19 and TRBJ1-4; TRBD1 aligns across 10 bases. With V trimmed by 6 bases and J by 5 bases, 3 bases remained unmatched. Germline V lookup: CDR1 LNHDA, CDR2 SQIVND (reference sequence). The CDR3 sequence is 14 residues long. CDR3 in amino acids: CASRPGQGNEKLFF. In DNA form, the CDR3 reads TGTGCCAGTAGACCGGGACAGGGGAATGAAAAACTGTTTTTT.

The sample holds a few counts of this clone. V usage is TRBV5-1 and J usage is TRBJ2-3; TRBD2 agrees at 11 bases. Per the germline V gene, CDR1 is SGHRS and CDR2 is YFSETQ. The J segment lost 6 bases and the V segment lost 5 bases, leaving 5 bases of the junction unmatched. This CDR3 is built from 14 residues. The CDR3 DNA reads TGCGCCAGCAGTCTAGCGGGAGGACACGATACGCAGTATTTT. It translates to CASSLAGGHDTQYF.

J is TRBJ2-6 and V is TRBV4-1; 11 bases are a match to TRBD2. Germline trimming cut 3 bases from V and 4 bases from J; bases unmatched to any gene: 20. CDR3 length: 22 amino acids. Germline V gives CDR1 MGHRA, CDR2 YSYEKL. The CDR3 here is CASSQAFPLSGRVFAGANVLTF. DNA of the CDR3: TGCGCCAGCAGCCAGGCCTTTCCCCTTAGCGGGAGGGTATTTGCCGGGGCCAACGTCCTGACTTTC.

This clone was picked up a small number of times. V is TRBV5-1 and J is TRBJ1-4; tentative D call: TRBD1 (6 bases). Germline values: CDR1 SGHRS, CDR2 YFSETQ. This CDR3 has 15 amino acids. The germline V and J ends were trimmed by 1 base and 7 bases, with 14 bases remaining between them. The CDR3 loop is CASSLREQGGEKLFF. In nucleotides, the CDR3 is TGCGCCAGCAGCTTGAGGGAACAGGGCGGTGAAAAACTGTTTTTT.

This clone appeared a few times. The chain carries TRBV7-2 and TRBJ2-4, with D unresolved. The CDR3 runs 15 residues. Germline V gene sequence: CDR1 SGHTA, CDR2 FQGNSA. Trimming cost V 2 bases and J 4 bases, with 12 bases left between them. The CDR3 sequence is CASSLTLVLKNIQYF. CDR3 DNA: TGTGCCAGCAGCTTAACATTGGTCTTGAAAAACATTCAGTACTTC. The full variable domain, in which reference TRBV7-2 and TRBJ2-4 provide the parts outside the CDR3, is GAGVSQSPSNKVTEKGKDVELRCDPISGHTALYWYRQSLGQGLEFLIYFQGNSAPDKSGLPSDRFSAERTGGSVSTLTIQRTQQEDSAVYLCASSLTLVLKNIQYFGAGTRLSVL.

The chain combines TRBV5-1 with TRBJ2-7; D is possibly TRBD2 (6 bases). Trimming removed 4 bases at V and 5 bases at J, with 13 bases between. The CDR3 sequence is 13 residues long. Looked up from germline, CDR1 is SGHRS and CDR2 is YFSETQ. The CDR3 nucleotides are TGCGCCAGCAGCATCGGGAGCCTCAACGAGCAGTACTTC. As protein: CASSIGSLNEQYF.

Only a few counts were recorded for this clone. This chain links TRBV19 with TRBJ2-3; TRBD2 matches at 9 bases. The CDR3 is made up of 14 amino acids. Germline assignment: CDR1 LNHDA and CDR2 SQIVND (reference sequence). The trim removed 6 bases at V and 4 bases at J, leaving 5 bases unmatched. The CDR3 region is CASRAGGKADTQYF. CDR3 coding DNA: TGTGCCAGTAGGGCGGGAGGGAAGGCAGATACGCAGTATTTT.